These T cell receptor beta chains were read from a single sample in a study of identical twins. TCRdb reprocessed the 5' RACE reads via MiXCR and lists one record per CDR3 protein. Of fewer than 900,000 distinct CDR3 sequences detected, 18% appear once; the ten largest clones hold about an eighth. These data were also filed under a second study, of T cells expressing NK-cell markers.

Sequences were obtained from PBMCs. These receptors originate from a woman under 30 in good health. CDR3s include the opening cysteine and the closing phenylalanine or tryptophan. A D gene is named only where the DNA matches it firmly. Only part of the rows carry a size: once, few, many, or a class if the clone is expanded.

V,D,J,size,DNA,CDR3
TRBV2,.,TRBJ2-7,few,TGTGCCAGCAGTGAAGTCACAGGTGCCTCCTACGAGCAGTACTTC,CASSEVTGASYEQYF
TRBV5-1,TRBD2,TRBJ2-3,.,TGCGCCAGCAGCTTGGGCGGCGGGGGTAGCACAGATACGCAGTATTTT,CASSLGGGGSTDTQYF
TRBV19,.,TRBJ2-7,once,TGTGCCAGTAGTATAATCCTGGGGACCAACGAGCAGTACTTC,CASSIILGTNEQYF
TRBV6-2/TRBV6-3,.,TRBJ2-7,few,TGTGCCAGCAGTTACACGGCAGGGGCCTACGAGCAGTACTTC,CASSYTAGAYEQYF
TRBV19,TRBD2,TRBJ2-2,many,TGTGCCAGTAGTACCCGACTAGCGGGAAAAAACACCGGGGAGCTGTTTTTT,CASSTRLAGKNTGELFF
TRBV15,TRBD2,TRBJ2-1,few,TGTGCCACCAGCAGCCCTAGAGCGGGAGGTTACAATGAGCAGTTCTTC,CATSSPRAGGYNEQFF
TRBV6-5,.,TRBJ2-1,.,TGTGCCAGCAGTTACCCCGAGTTATGGAATGAGCAGTTCTTC,CASSYPELWNEQFF
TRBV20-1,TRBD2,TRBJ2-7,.,TGCAGTGCTATAAGACTAGCGGGAGGCGAGCAGTACTTC,CSAIRLAGGEQYF
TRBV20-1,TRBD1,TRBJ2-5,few,TGCAGTGCTAGTGGTCAGGGGGTTGAGACCCAGTACTTC,CSASGQGVETQYF
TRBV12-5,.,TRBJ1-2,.,TGTGCTAGTGGTTTGTGGCTGGATGGCTACACCTTC,CASGLWLDGYTF
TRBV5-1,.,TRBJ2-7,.,TGCGCCAGCAAGTGGCTGACGGGGAGCTCCTACGAGCAGTACTTC,CASKWLTGSSYEQYF
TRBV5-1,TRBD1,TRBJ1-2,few,TGCGCCAGCAGCTTGGAAGGGGGCCCCTTTGGCTACACCTTC,CASSLEGGPFGYTF
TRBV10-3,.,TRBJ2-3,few,TGTGCCATCACGCAAACAGGAGAACCCACAGATACGCAGTATTTT,CAITQTGEPTDTQYF
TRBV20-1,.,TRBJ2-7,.,TGCAGTGCTCAGTTGGCTAGCAGTTACGAGCAGTACTTC,CSAQLASSYEQYF
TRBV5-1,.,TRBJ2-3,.,TGCGCCAGCAGGCTCGGGCCAAACACAGATACGCAGTATTTT,CASRLGPNTDTQYF
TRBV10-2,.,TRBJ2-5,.,TGCGCCAGCCGGACGACTTTCCAAGAGACCCAGTACTTC,CASRTTFQETQYF
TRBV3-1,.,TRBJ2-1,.,TGTGCCTCCTGCCAGATTATAAGGTCCTACAATGAGCAGTTCTTC,CASCQIIRSYNEQFF
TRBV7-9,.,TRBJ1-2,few,TGTGCCAGCAGCTCGACAGGTCCTAACTATGGCTACACCTTC,CASSSTGPNYGYTF
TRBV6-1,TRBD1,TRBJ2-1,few,TGTGCCAGCAGGTCGACAGGGGGCAATGAGCAGTTCTTC,CASRSTGGNEQFF
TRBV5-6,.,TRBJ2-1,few,TGTGCCAGCAGCCAAGACAGTCAGAATGAGCAGTTCTTC,CASSQDSQNEQFF
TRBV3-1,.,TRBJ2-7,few,TGTGCCAGCAGTGCTAACGTAGAGCAGTACTTC,CASSANVEQYF
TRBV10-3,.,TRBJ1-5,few,TGTGCCATCAGCATAGGCCCAGGTCGACAGCCCCAGCATTTT,CAISIGPGRQPQHF
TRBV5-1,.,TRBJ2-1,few,TGCGCCAGCAGCCGGACCGGGACTGCGGACAATGAGCAGTTCTTC,CASSRTGTADNEQFF
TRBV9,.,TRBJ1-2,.,TGTGCCAGCAGCGTAGCTACGGGGAACTATGGCTACACCTTC,CASSVATGNYGYTF
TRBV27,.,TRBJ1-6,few,TGTGCCAGCAGTCTATCGGTTAGCTTTAATTCACCCCTCCACTTT,CASSLSVSFNSPLHF
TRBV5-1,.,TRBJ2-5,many,TGTGCCAGCAGTATCCAAGAGACCCAGTACTTC,CASSIQETQYF
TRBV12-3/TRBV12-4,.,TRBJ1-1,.,TGTGCCAGCACGGAGCAGACGAACACTGAAGCTTTCTTT,CASTEQTNTEAFF
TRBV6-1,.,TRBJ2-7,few,TGTGCCAGCAGAGGCGACAGAGACGAGCAGTACTTC,CASRGDRDEQYF
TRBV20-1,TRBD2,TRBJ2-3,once,TGCAGTGCTCGGGACTATGGGGCGCAGTATTTT,CSARDYGAQYF
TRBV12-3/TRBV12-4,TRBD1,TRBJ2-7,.,TGTGCCAGCAGTCAAGGACAGGGGAGTAGGGAGCAGTACTTC,CASSQGQGSREQYF
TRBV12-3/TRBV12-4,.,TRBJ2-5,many,TGTGCCAGCAGTTTTGGGGGGGAGACCCAGTACTTC,CASSFGGETQYF
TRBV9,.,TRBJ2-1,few,TGTGCCAGCAGCGTAGCGGGGACAAGTTACAATGAGCAGTTCTTC,CASSVAGTSYNEQFF
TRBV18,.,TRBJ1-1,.,TGTGCCAGCTCGCCTAGGACAGAAGTCACTGAAGCTTTCTTT,CASSPRTEVTEAFF
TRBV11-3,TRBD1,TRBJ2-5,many,TGTGCCAGCAGCGTTACAGGGGAAGAGACCCAGTACTTC,CASSVTGEETQYF
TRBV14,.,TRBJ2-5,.,TGTGCCAGCAGCCAAGAAGGCCTAGTTTGGGCCCCCCAAGAAGAGACCCAGTACTTC,CASSQEGLVWAPQEETQYF
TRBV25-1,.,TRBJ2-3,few,TGTGCCAGCAGTGAATATTGGGAAGGTACGCAGTATTTT,CASSEYWEGTQYF
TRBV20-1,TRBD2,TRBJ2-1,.,TGCAGTGCTACGCGCGGGGGGGCCCCCTACAATGAGCAGTTCTTC,CSATRGGAPYNEQFF
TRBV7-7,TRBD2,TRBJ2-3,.,TGTGCAATTGGACTAGCGGGAGGTGATACGCAGTATTTT,CAIGLAGGDTQYF
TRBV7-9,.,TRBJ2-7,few,TGTGCCAGCAGCTTAGTAGCGTCGGCAGGGGCTTACTACGAGCAGTACTTC,CASSLVASAGAYYEQYF
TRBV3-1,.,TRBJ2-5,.,TGTGCCAGCAGCCCGTTTGGGGTCGAGACCCAGTACTTC,CASSPFGVETQYF
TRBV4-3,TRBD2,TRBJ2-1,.,TGCGCCAGCAGCCAAGTGCTAGCGGGAGGGGGGGAGCAGTTCTTC,CASSQVLAGGGEQFF
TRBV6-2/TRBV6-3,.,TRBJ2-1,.,TGTGCCAGCAGTTTCCAGGGTTCGAATGAGCAGTTCTTC,CASSFQGSNEQFF
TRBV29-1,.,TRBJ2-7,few,TGCAGCGTTGAAGGGACAGAGGGTACCGCCTACGAGCAGTACTTC,CSVEGTEGTAYEQYF
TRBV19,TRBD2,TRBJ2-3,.,TGTGCCAGCCTGGGTCCTAGCGGGGGGTTCCATACGCAGTATTTT,CASLGPSGGFHTQYF
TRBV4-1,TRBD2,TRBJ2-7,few,TGCGCCAGCAGCTTAAGACTAGCGGGAATATACGAGCAGTACTTC,CASSLRLAGIYEQYF
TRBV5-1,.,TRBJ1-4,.,TGCGCCACCCGACCAGATGGAGGGTATAATGAAAAACTGTTTTTT,CATRPDGGYNEKLFF
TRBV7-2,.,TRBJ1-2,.,TGTGCCAGCAGCTTATACGGGAGGCCGGGCTACACCTTC,CASSLYGRPGYTF
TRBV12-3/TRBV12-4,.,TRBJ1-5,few,TGTGCCAGCAGTTTAAGGGGTTTCGGGCCCCAGCATTTT,CASSLRGFGPQHF